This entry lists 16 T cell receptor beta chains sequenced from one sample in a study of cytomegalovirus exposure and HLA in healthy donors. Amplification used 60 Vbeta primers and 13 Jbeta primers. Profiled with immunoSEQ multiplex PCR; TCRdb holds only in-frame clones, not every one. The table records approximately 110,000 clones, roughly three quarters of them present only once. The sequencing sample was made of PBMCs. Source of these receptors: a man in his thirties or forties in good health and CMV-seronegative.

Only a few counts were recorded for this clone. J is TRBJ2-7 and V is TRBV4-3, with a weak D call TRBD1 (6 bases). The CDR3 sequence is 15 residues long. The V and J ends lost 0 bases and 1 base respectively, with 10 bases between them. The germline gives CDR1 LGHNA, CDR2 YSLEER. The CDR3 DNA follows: TGCGCCAGCAGCCAAGATGAGGGGGAGTCCTACGAGCAGTACTTC. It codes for CASSQDEGESYEQYF.

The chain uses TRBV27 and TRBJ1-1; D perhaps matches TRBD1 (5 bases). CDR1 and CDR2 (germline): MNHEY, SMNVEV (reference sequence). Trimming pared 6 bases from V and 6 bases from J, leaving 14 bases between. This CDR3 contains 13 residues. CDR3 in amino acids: CASRSTGLSEAFF. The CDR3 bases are TGTGCCAGCAGAAGTACAGGCCTGTCTGAAGCTTTCTTT.

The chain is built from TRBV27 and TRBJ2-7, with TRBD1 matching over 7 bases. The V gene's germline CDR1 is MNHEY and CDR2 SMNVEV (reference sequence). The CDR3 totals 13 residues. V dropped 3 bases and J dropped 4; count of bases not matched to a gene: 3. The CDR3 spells CASSFNRGYEQYF. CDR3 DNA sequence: TGTGCCAGCAGTTTCAACAGGGGATACGAGCAGTACTTC.

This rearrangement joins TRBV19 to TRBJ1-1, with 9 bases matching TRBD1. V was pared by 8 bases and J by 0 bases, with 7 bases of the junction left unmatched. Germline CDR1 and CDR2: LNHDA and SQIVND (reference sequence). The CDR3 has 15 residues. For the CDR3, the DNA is TGTGCCAGTCGGACAGGGGCGAGGATGAACACTGAAGCTTTCTTT. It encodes CASRTGARMNTEAFF.

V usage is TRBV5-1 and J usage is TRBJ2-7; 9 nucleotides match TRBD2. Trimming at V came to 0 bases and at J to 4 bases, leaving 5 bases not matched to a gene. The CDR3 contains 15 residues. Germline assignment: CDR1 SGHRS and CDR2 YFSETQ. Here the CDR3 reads CASSLVSSGDYEQYF. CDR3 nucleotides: TGCGCCAGCAGCTTGGTATCTAGCGGGGATTACGAGCAGTACTTC.

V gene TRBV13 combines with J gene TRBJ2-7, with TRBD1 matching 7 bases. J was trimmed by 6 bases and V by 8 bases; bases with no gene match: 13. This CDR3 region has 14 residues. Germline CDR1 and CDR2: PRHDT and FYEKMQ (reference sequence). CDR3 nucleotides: TGTGCCAGCGGCTCGCGGGCAGGGACAGCCGAGCAGTACTTC. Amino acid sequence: CASGSRAGTAEQYF.

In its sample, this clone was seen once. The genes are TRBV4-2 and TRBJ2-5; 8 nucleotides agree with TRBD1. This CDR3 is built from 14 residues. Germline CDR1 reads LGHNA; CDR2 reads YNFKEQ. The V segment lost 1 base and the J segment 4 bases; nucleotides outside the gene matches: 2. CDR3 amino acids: CASSQGTGRETQYF. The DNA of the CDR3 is TGTGCCAGCAGCCAAGGGACAGGGAGAGAGACCCAGTACTTC.

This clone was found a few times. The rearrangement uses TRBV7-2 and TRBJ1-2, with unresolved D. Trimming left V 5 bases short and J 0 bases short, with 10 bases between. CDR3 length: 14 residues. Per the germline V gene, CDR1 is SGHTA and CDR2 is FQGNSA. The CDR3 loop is CASSPSVANYGYTF. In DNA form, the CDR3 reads TGTGCCAGCAGCCCTTCGGTTGCTAACTATGGCTACACCTTC.

As DNA, the CDR3 is TGTGCCAGCAGCGGACAGGGGGATGAAAAACTGTTTTTT. The encoded protein is CASSGQGDEKLFF. J is TRBJ1-4 and V is TRBV5-6; 10 bases line up with TRBD1. J lost 6 bases, V lost 4 bases, and 0 bases had no gene match. The CDR3 totals 13 residues. Germline CDR1 and CDR2: SGHDT and YYEEEE.

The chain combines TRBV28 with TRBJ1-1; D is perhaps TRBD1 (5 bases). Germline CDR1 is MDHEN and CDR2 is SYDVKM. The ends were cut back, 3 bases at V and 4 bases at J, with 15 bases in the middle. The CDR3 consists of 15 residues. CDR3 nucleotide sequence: TGTGCCAGCAGTTTGGGTATGGGAAGGGGCACTGAAGCTTTCTTT. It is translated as CASSLGMGRGTEAFF.

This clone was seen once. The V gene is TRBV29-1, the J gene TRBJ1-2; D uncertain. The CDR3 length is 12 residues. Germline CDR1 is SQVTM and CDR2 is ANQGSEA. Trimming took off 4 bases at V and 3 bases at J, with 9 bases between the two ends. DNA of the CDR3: TGCAGCGTTGGGGAGGCGGACTATGGCTACACCTTC. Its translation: CSVGEADYGYTF. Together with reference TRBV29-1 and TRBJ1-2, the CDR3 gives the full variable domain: SAVISQKPSRDICQRGTSLTIQCQVDSQVTMMFWYRQQPGQSLTLIATANQGSEATYESGFVIDKFPISRPNLTFSTLTVSNMSPEDSSIYLCSVGEADYGYTFGSGTRLTVV.

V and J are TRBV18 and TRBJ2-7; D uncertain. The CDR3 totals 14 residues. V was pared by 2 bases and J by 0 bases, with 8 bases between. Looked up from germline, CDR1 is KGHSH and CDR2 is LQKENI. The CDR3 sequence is CASSPYKTSYEQYF. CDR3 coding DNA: TGTGCCAGCTCACCATACAAAACCTCCTACGAGCAGTACTTC. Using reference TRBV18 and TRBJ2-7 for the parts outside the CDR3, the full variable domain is NAGVMQNPRHLVRRRGQEARLRCSPMKGHSHVYWYRQLPEEGLKFMVYLQKENIIDESGMPKERFSAEFPKEGPSILRIQQVVRGDSAAYFCASSPYKTSYEQYFGPGTRLTVT.

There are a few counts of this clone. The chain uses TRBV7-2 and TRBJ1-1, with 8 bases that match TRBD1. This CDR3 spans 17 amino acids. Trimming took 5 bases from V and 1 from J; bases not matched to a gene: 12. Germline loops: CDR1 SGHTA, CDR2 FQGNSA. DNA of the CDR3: TGTGCCAGCAGCCGAACGACAGGGGCCTATCCGAACACTGAAGCTTTCTTT. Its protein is CASSRTTGAYPNTEAFF.

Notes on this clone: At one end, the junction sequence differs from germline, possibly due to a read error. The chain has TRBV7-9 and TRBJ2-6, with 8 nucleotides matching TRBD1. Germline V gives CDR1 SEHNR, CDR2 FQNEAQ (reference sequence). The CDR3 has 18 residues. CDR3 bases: TGTGCCAGCAGCTTAGCCGGACAGGGCAGCTCTGGGGCCAACGGCCTGACTTTC. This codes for CASSLAGQGSSGANGLTF.

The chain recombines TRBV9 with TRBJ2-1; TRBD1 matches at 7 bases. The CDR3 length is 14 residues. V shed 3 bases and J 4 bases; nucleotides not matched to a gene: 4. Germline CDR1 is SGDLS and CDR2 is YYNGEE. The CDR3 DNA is TGTGCCAGCAGCGCTGACAGGGTTTACAATGAGCAGTTCTTC. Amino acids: CASSADRVYNEQFF.

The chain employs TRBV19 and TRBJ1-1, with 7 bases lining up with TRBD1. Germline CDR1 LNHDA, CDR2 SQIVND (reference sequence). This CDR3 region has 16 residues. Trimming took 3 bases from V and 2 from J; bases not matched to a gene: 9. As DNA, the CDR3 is TGTGCCAGTAGTATTGTTCCGGGACAGCGTAACACTGAAGCTTTCTTT. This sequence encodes CASSIVPGQRNTEAFF.